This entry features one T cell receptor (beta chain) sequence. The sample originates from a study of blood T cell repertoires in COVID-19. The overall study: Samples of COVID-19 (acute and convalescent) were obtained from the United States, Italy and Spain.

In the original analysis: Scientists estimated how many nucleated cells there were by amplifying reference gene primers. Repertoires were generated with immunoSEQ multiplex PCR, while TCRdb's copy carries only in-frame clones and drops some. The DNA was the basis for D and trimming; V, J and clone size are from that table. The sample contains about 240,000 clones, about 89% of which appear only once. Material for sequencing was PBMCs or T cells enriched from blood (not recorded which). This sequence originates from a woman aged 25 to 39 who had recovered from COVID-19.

CDR3 region: CASSLFQGANTGELFF. CDR3 nucleotides: TGTGCCAGCAGTTTATTTCAGGGGGCGAACACCGGGGAGCTGTTTTTT. This chain uses TRBV28 with TRBJ2-2; 7 bases are a match to TRBD1. This CDR3 comprises 16 residues. V trimming: 1 base; J trimming: 0 bases; junction bases outside the gene matches: 2. The V gene's germline CDR1 is MDHEN and CDR2 SYDVKM. Combining the CDR3 with reference TRBV28 and TRBJ2-2 gives the whole variable domain DVKVTQSSRYLVKRTGEKVFLECVQDMDHENMFWYRQDPGLGLRLIYFSYDVKMKEKGDIPEGYSVSREKKERFSLILESASTNQTSMYLCASSLFQGANTGELFFGEGSRLTVL.